The present T cell receptor (beta chain) was sequenced within a study of identical twins. TCRdb re-called the 5' RACE reads with MiXCR, one entry per CDR3 protein. The sample carries around 1.7 million distinct CDR3 sequences, roughly a third recorded once. This clonotype was seen more than once but under ten times. V was cut by 4 bases and J by 8 bases, with 12 bases left in between. The V gene's germline CDR1 is MDHEN and CDR2 SYDVKM. The CDR3 runs to 13 residues. Sequenced material: cord blood. The origin of this receptor is a newborn girl in good health. The chain couples TRBV28 to TRBJ1-5, with D possibly being TRBD1 (5 bases). CDR3 nucleotide sequence: TGTGCCAGCAGTTCAGGGATACGGGAGCCCCAGCATTTT. It yields the protein CASSSGIREPQHF.